This T cell receptor (beta chain) appears in the sequencing data of a study of blood T cell repertoires in COVID-19. As originally analysed: It was from reference gene primer amplification that nucleated cell counts were estimated. TCRdb's table, derived via immunoSEQ multiplex PCR, lists solely in-frame clones and lacks some. V, J and clone size are those of that table, while D and trimming were read from the DNA. This table holds approximately 270,000 clones, 70% to 90% found once. This CDR3 comprises 17 residues. Germline CDR1 is SGHRS and CDR2 is YFSETQ. Losses at the gene ends were 5 bases for V and 0 bases for J; bases not matched to a gene: 10.

The chain links TRBV5-1 to TRBJ2-1, with 8 bases aligning to TRBD2. The sequenced sample consisted of peripheral blood. This receptor was obtained from a young man with active or convalescent COVID-19. The CDR3 region is CASRGGGPPSSYNEQFF. In DNA, the CDR3 is TGCGCCAGCAGGGGCGGGGGGCCCCCGAGCTCCTACAATGAGCAGTTCTTC.